The present T cell receptor (beta chain) was sequenced within a study of CD8+CD57+ T cells in acquired aplastic anemia. Study in general: Recorded DNA amounts for sorted CD4+ and CD8+ cells had an average of approximately 3.2 ug.

Germline-derived CDR1 and CDR2 are MRHNA and SNTAGT. J lost 0 bases, V lost 0 bases, and 7 bases had no gene match. This CDR3 comprises 19 residues. Profiling that covered TCR beta VDJ and CDR3 relied on genomic DNA as its template. TCRdb re-analysed the reads in MiXCR, keeping a single row per CDR3 protein. Seen here are a few hundred thousand distinct CDR3 sequences, roughly 57% observed once, and the top ten hold approximately 30%. The V and J genes are TRBV6-4 and TRBJ2-3; TRBD2 matches at 12 bases. The source is a human donor in good health. The sequenced sample was sorted CD4+, CD8+, or CD8+CD57+ T cells (not recorded which) from PBMCs. CDR3 bases: TGTGCCAGCAGTGACTCAGCGACTAGCGGGGGAGCTAGCACAGATACGCAGTATTTT. As protein: CASSDSATSGGASTDTQYF.